Below, 24 T cell receptor beta chains from the same sample are listed, as sequenced in a study of neurological immune-mediated disorders. Via MiXCR, TCRdb re-called the 5' RACE reads, giving one row per CDR3 protein. The data hold approximately 82,000 distinct CDR3 sequences, with 2.5% to 3% observed a single time. The material sequenced was PBMCs. The receptors were sampled from a woman aged 30 to 39 with multiple sclerosis.

This clonotype was detected ten times or more. The V gene is TRBV7-2, the J gene TRBJ2-3; D perhaps matches TRBD2 (7 bases). This CDR3 spans 12 amino acids. The germline V and J ends were trimmed by 6 bases and 5 bases, with 9 bases remaining between them. Per germline, CDR1 SGHTA and CDR2 FQGNSA. CDR3 sequence: CASRGGVDTQYF. The CDR3 region has the DNA TGTGCCAGCAGAGGGGGGGTAGATACGCAGTATTTT.

This clonotype was counted many times. The chain has TRBV5-1 and TRBJ2-1, with D perhaps given as TRBD1 or TRBD2 (6 bases each). V was shortened by 2 bases and J by 1 base, with 13 bases between the two germline ends. The V gene's germline CDR1 is SGHRS and CDR2 YFSETQ. The CDR3 contains 16 residues. The CDR3 DNA sequence: TGCGCCAGCAGCTTTCTATGGGGGGCGTCCTACAATGAGCAGTTCTTC. Protein product: CASSFLWGASYNEQFF.

At least ten counts were recorded for this clonotype. This chain connects TRBV20-1 to TRBJ2-1; 10 bases match TRBD2. The length of the CDR3 is 17 residues. V shed 1 base, J shed 5 bases, and the junction held 11 bases outside the gene matches. Germline CDR1 reads DFQATT; CDR2 reads SNEGSKA (reference sequence). The CDR3 region is CSARAAIGLAGDNEQFF. Written as DNA, the CDR3 is TGCAGTGCTAGAGCGGCTATCGGGCTAGCGGGAGACAATGAGCAGTTCTTC.

This clonotype was counted many times. Here the CDR3 reads CASSLGTSNTEAFF. The DNA of the CDR3 is TGCGCCAGCAGCTTGGGGACATCGAACACTGAAGCTTTCTTT. The chain links TRBV5-1 to TRBJ1-1; D might be TRBD1 (5 bases). CDR1 is SGHRS and CDR2 is YFSETQ in the germline V gene. Trimming cost V 0 bases and J 1 base, with 7 bases left between them. The CDR3 extends over 14 amino acids.

This clonotype has a count of ten or more. The chain has TRBV7-9 and TRBJ1-2; the D is unclear. The CDR3 spans 16 residues. CDR1 is SEHNR, CDR2 FQNEAQ, per germline (reference sequence). V lost 6 bases to trimming and J lost 1 base, with 18 bases between them. Written as DNA, the CDR3 is TGTGCCAGCAGTCCCCCGTCCATAGGGCTTAACTATGGCTACACCTTC. Its protein product is CASSPPSIGLNYGYTF.

This clonotype has just a few counts. The chain has TRBV7-3 and TRBJ1-6, with TRBD1 matching 8 bases. V was pared by 2 bases and J by 7 bases, with 4 bases of the junction left unmatched. The CDR3 has 15 residues. Germline V lookup: CDR1 SGHTA, CDR2 FQGTGA. The CDR3 nucleotides are TGTGCCAGCAGCTTACTTGGACAGGGAAATTCACCCCTCCACTTT. Protein: CASSLLGQGNSPLHF. Based on the CDR3 plus reference TRBV7-3 and TRBJ1-6, the full variable domain is GAGVSQTPSNKVTEKGKYVELRCDPISGHTALYWYRQSLGQGPEFLIYFQGTGAADDSGLPNDRFFAVRPEGSVSTLKIQRTERGDSAVYLCASSLLGQGNSPLHFGNGTRLTVT.

This clonotype was detected ten times or more. The chain carries TRBV6-2 or TRBV6-3 and TRBJ2-7; 8 bases match TRBD1. The CDR3 contains 14 residues. V lost 6 bases and J lost 3; bases outside the gene matches: 7. In germline, CDR1 is MNHEY, CDR2 SVGEGT. The CDR3 sequence: CASRRGQGLYEQYF. CDR3 in DNA: TGTGCCAGCAGGCGAGGACAGGGACTCTACGAGCAGTACTTC.

Many counts were recorded for this clonotype. The V and J genes are TRBV20-1 and TRBJ2-1; 10 nucleotides match TRBD2. The CDR3 contains 18 residues. CDR1 is DFQATT, CDR2 SNEGSKA, per germline (reference sequence). Trimming removed 3 bases from V and 5 bases from J; junction bases left unmatched: 16. This chain's CDR3 is CSASGLASGGLKDNEQFF. The CDR3 coding sequence is TGCAGTGCTAGCGGTTTGGCTAGCGGGGGCCTAAAGGACAATGAGCAGTTCTTC.

This clonotype was detected ten times or more. The rearrangement uses TRBV14 and TRBJ2-2; D not resolved. With 1 base removed from V and 1 base from J, the gap between germline ends came to 7 bases. The germline CDR1 and CDR2 sequences are SGHDN and FVKESK. The CDR3 consists of 15 residues. CDR3 in amino acids: CASSQVTENTGELFF. The CDR3 DNA is TGTGCCAGCAGCCAAGTGACTGAGAACACCGGGGAGCTGTTTTTT.

The sample holds many counts of this clonotype. The J gene is TRBJ2-5, the V gene TRBV7-2, with TRBD1 matching over 9 bases. Trimming cost V 3 bases and J 7 bases; bases outside gene matches: 9. CDR1 and CDR2 (germline): SGHTA, FQGNSA. The CDR3 runs to 15 residues. The CDR3 region has the DNA TGTGCCAGCAGCTTTACGACAGGGGGGGGAGGGACCCAGTACTTC. Translating gives CASSFTTGGGGTQYF.

In its sample, this clonotype was seen many times. J is TRBJ2-3 and V is TRBV12-3 or TRBV12-4, with 12 bases lining up with TRBD2. V dropped 7 bases and J dropped 3; count of bases not matched to a gene: 5. The CDR3 is 15 residues long. DNA for the CDR3: TGTGCCAGCAACCCGGGACTAGCGGGTACAGATACGCAGTATTTT. As protein: CASNPGLAGTDTQYF.

V is TRBV20-1 and J is TRBJ1-2; no clear D. The germline V and J ends were trimmed by 0 bases and 8 bases, with 13 bases remaining between them. The CDR3 contains 13 residues. Per the germline V gene, CDR1 is DFQATT and CDR2 is SNEGSKA (reference sequence). The CDR3 bases are TGCAGTGCTAGAGATGTAGGGAGCGACGGCTACACCTTC. Its translation is CSARDVGSDGYTF.

This clonotype came up many times. The chain employs TRBV7-2 and TRBJ2-1; the match to TRBD1 covers 9 bases. Trimming at V came to 4 bases and at J to 0 bases, leaving 1 base not matched to a gene. Germline V gene data show CDR1 as SGHTA and CDR2 as FQGNSA. The CDR3 is made up of 15 amino acids. The chain's CDR3 is CASSSTGGSYNEQFF. CDR3 DNA sequence: TGTGCCAGCAGCTCGACAGGGGGCTCCTACAATGAGCAGTTCTTC.

In this sample, this clonotype turned up many times. The rearrangement joins TRBV5-1 to TRBJ2-7, with D perhaps matching TRBD1 or TRBD2 (5 bases each). Trimming removed 5 bases at V and 0 bases at J, with 12 bases between. The CDR3 runs to 14 residues. Germline V gene data show CDR1 as SGHRS and CDR2 as YFSETQ. Here the CDR3 DNA reads TGCGCCAGCAGGTCCGGGACCAACTCCTACGAGCAGTACTTC. As protein: CASRSGTNSYEQYF.

At least ten counts were recorded for this clonotype. CDR3 bases: TGTGCCAGCAGTCCCTCCGAAGGGACCTACGAGCAGTACTTC. This translates into CASSPSEGTYEQYF. The chain employs TRBV12-3 or TRBV12-4 and TRBJ2-7; D ambiguous. This CDR3 is built from 14 residues. The V and J ends lost 5 bases and 2 bases respectively, with 13 bases between them.

This clonotype occurred many times. This chain connects TRBV18 to TRBJ2-7; 15 nucleotides match TRBD2. Germline V lookup: CDR1 KGHSH, CDR2 LQKENI. This CDR3 has 18 residues. The junction had 11 bases not matched to a gene; V was cut back by 5 bases and J by 3 bases. CDR3 coding DNA: TGTGCCAGCTCAGACACCCCGCCGGGACTAGCGGGAGGCTACGAGCAGTACTTC. It yields the protein CASSDTPPGLAGGYEQYF.

This clonotype occurred many times. The chain employs TRBV20-1 and TRBJ2-3, with 13 bases that match TRBD2. There are 18 residues in the CDR3. V shed 0 bases, J shed 4 bases, and the junction held 10 bases outside the gene matches. Germline V gene sequence: CDR1 DFQATT, CDR2 SNEGSKA (reference sequence). In nucleotides, the CDR3 is TGCAGTGCTAGAGATCCAGCGGGACTAGCGGGAATCGCAGATACGCAGTATTTT. The encoded protein is CSARDPAGLAGIADTQYF.

In this sample, this clonotype turned up many times. The rearrangement links TRBV5-1 to TRBJ2-2, with D tentatively TRBD2 (5 bases). The V and J ends lost 4 bases and 0 bases respectively, with 13 bases between them. Germline V gene data show CDR1 as SGHRS and CDR2 as YFSETQ. The CDR3 has 16 residues. The CDR3 nucleotides are TGCGCCAGCAGCGTCGGGGAGTGGGCGAACACCGGGGAGCTGTTTTTT. This sequence encodes CASSVGEWANTGELFF.

This clonotype was found many times. This chain uses TRBV6-2 or TRBV6-3 with TRBJ1-5; possibly TRBD1 for D (5 bases). This CDR3 spans 15 amino acids. CDR1 is MNHEY and CDR2 is SVGEGT in the germline V gene. Trimming removed 6 bases at V and 7 bases at J, with 19 bases between. This CDR3 is CASSLGRSAGQPQHF. As DNA, the CDR3 is TGTGCCAGCAGCCTGGGACGGTCGGCAGGGCAGCCCCAGCATTTT.

This clonotype has ten or more counts. CDR3 sequence reads: CASRSQLMNTEAFF. The CDR3 DNA reads as TGTGCCAGCAGGTCACAGCTAATGAACACTGAAGCTTTCTTT. The V gene is TRBV12-3 or TRBV12-4, the J gene TRBJ1-1; D unresolved. The CDR3 has 14 amino acids. Deletions cut 6 bases from V and 0 bases from J, with 11 bases between.

This clonotype was detected many times. The chain carries TRBV7-2 and TRBJ1-4; D possibly corresponds to TRBD1 (6 bases). V was trimmed by 1 base and J by 7 bases, leaving 10 bases between them. Germline lookup yields CDR1 SGHTA and CDR2 FQGNSA. This CDR3 contains 14 residues. The CDR3 spells CASSLGGPGEKLFF. The CDR3 nucleotides are TGTGCCAGCAGCTTAGGGGGGCCGGGTGAAAAACTGTTTTTT.

This clonotype was seen repeatedly, ten times or more. The V call is TRBV5-1, the J call TRBJ1-1, with D tentatively TRBD1 (5 bases). The CDR3 has 15 amino acids. Germline V lookup: CDR1 SGHRS, CDR2 YFSETQ. Trimming left V 1 base short and J 4 bases short, with 14 bases between. The CDR3 sequence: CASSLRDPGSTEAFF. The CDR3 region has the DNA TGCGCCAGCAGCTTGCGGGACCCGGGGAGCACTGAAGCTTTCTTT.

This clonotype was recorded many times. This chain links TRBV5-1 with TRBJ2-7; perhaps TRBD1 as D (6 bases). The CDR3 has 14 residues. The germline V and J ends were trimmed by 4 bases and 2 bases, with 13 bases remaining between them. The germline V gene encodes CDR1 SGHRS and CDR2 YFSETQ. CDR3: CASSAAGVAYEQYF. The DNA of the CDR3 is TGCGCCAGCAGCGCGGCAGGGGTCGCCTACGAGCAGTACTTC. Complete variable domain (other parts from reference TRBV5-1 and TRBJ2-7): KAGVTQTPRYLIKTRGQQVTLSCSPISGHRSVSWYQQTPGQGLQFLFEYFSETQRNKGNFPGRFSGRQFSNSRSEMNVSTLELGDSALYLCASSAAGVAYEQYFGPGTRLTVT.

In this sample, this clonotype turned up many times. V gene TRBV7-9 combines with J gene TRBJ1-1, with D uncertain. Per germline, CDR1 SEHNR and CDR2 FQNEAQ (reference sequence). Trimming removed 3 bases at V and 0 bases at J, with 5 bases between. The CDR3 consists of 13 residues. The DNA for the CDR3 is TGTGCCAGCAGCTTGGCCCTGAACACTGAAGCTTTCTTT. Amino acids: CASSLALNTEAFF.